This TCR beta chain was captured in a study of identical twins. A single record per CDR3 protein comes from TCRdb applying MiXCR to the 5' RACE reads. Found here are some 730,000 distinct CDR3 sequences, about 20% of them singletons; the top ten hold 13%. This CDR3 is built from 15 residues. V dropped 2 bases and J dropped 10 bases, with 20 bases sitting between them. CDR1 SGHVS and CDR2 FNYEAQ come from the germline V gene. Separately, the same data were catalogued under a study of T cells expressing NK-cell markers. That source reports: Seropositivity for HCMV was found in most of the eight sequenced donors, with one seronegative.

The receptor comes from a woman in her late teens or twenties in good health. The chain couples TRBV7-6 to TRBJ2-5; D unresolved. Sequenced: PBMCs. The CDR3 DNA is TGTGCCAGCAGCTTAAGAGGTTTTTCGTTCTGGGACCAGTACTTC. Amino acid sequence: CASSLRGFSFWDQYF.